The 2 T cell receptor beta chains below all came from one sample that was sequenced in a study of Graves' ophthalmopathy and Graves' hyperthyroidism. Amplification of the TCR beta CDR3 regions used RNA transcripts (as template). Second-round multiplex PCR followed a first-round RT-PCR using HTBI primers. TCRdb itself ran the multiplex PCR reads through MiXCR, one entry per CDR3 protein. The repertoire holds 400,000 to 500,000 distinct CDR3 sequences, with more than 20% as singletons. Sample: peripheral blood. The source is a woman aged 18-29 years with stable Graves' hyperthyroidism.

This clonotype was observed a few times. The chain carries TRBV7-9 and TRBJ1-5; D gene unclear. Trimming shortened V by 5 bases and J by 5 bases, and 13 bases separated the two germline ends. CDR1 is SEHNR, CDR2 FQNEAQ, per germline (reference sequence). CDR3 size: 14 residues. The CDR3 nucleotides read TGTGCCAGCAGCGCGCCCTTAGTCGATCAGCCCCAGCATTTT. As protein: CASSAPLVDQPQHF.

V is TRBV27 and J is TRBJ2-6, with 8 bases fitting TRBD1. Unmatched junction bases numbered 13, after V lost 6 bases and J lost 0 bases. Germline V gene sequence: CDR1 MNHEY, CDR2 SMNVEV (reference sequence). CDR3 length: 19 amino acids. CDR3 in amino acids: CASSRERTGLPSGANVLTF. The CDR3 nucleotides read TGTGCCAGCAGCCGAGAGCGGACAGGGCTCCCCTCTGGGGCCAACGTCCTGACTTTC.